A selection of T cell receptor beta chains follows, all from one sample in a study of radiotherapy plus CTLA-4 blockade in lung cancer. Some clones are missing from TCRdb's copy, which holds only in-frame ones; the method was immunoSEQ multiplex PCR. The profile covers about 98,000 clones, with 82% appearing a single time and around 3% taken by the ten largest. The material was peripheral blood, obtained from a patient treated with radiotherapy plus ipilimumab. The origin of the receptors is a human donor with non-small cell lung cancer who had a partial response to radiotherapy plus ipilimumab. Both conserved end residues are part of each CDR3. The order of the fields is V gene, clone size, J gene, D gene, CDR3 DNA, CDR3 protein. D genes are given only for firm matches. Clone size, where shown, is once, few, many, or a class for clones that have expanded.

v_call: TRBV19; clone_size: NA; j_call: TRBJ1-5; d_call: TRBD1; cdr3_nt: TGTGCCAGTACGGACAGGGAGAGGCAGCCCCAGCATTTT; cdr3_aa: CASTDRERQPQHF
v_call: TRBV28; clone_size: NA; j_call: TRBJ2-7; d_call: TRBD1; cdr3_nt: TGTGCCAGCACGGCCGGGACAGGGAGCTCCTATGAGCAGTACTTC; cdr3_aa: CASTAGTGSSYEQYF
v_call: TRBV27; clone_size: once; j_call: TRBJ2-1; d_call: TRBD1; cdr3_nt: TGTGCCAGCAGTTGGGGACAGTCCGGTGAGCAGTTCTTC; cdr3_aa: CASSWGQSGEQFF
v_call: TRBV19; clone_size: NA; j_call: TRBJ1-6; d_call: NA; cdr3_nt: TGTGCCAGTAGTATCAAGGGAGAGAGTTCACCCCTCCACTTT; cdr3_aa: CASSIKGESSPLHF
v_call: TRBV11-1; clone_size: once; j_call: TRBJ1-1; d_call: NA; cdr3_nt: TGTGCCAGCAGATTAAAGGGGCATATGAACACTGAAGCTTTCTTT; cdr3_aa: CASRLKGHMNTEAFF
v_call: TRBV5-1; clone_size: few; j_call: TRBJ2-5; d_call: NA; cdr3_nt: TGCGCCAGCAGCTTGGACGGAGATCCAAGAGGGACCCAGTACTTC; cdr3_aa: CASSLDGDPRGTQYF
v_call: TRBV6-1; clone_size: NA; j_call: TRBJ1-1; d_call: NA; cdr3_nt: TGTGCCAGCAGTGGCCCGGGGATTCGGACTGAAGCTTTCTTT; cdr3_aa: CASSGPGIRTEAFF
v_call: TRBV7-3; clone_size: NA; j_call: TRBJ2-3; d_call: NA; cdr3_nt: TGTGCCAGCAGCTTAGGCGGCGCGCAGTATTTT; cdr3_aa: CASSLGGAQYF
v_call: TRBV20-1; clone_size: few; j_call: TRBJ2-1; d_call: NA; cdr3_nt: TGCAGTGCTGTGGGCTGGAATGAGCAGTTCTTC; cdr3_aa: CSAVGWNEQFF
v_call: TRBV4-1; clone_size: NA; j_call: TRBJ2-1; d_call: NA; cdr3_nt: TGCGCCAGCAGCCAAGAGAGGCAGCGGGCGAAGTTCTTC; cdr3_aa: CASSQERQRAKFF
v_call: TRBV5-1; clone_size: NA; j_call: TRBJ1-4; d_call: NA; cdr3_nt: TGCGCCAGCAGCTCGGTGAACCAGGGGACTAATGAAAAACTGTTTTTT; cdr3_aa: CASSSVNQGTNEKLFF
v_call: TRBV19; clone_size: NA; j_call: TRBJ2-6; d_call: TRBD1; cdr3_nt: TGTGCCAGTAGTCCATGGGGACAGGTTCTCTCTGGGGCCAACGTCCTGACTTTC; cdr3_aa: CASSPWGQVLSGANVLTF
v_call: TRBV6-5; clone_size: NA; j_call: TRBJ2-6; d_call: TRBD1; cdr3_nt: TGTGCCAGCAGGGCGACAGGGTCCGGGGCCAACGTCCTGACTTTC; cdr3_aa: CASRATGSGANVLTF
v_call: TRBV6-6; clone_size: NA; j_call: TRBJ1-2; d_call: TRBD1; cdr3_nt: TGTGCCAGCAGTACATGGGACAGCGAGTTTAACTATGGCTACACCTTC; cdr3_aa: CASSTWDSEFNYGYTF
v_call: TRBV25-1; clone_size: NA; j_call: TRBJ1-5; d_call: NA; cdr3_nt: TGTGCCAGCAGTGAAGAAAGTGGGGCTGGCAATCAGCCCCAGCATTTT; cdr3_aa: CASSEESGAGNQPQHF
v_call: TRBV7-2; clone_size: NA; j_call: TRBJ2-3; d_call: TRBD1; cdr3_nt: TGTGCCAGCAGCCGATCAGGGGGTGGAGGCACAGATACGCAGTATTTT; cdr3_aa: CASSRSGGGGTDTQYF
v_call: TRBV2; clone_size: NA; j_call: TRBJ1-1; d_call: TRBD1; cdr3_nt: TGTGCCAGCAGTGGACAGGGGGTACGAATGGGGTACACTGAAGCTTTCTTT; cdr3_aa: CASSGQGVRMGYTEAFF
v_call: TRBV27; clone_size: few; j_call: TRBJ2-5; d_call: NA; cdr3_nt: TGTGCCAGCTGGAGGAAAGAGACCCAGTACTTC; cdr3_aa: CASWRKETQYF
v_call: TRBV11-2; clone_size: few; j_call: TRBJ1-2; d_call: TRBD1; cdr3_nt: TGTGCCAGCAGCTTGACAGGGGACGGCTACACCTTC; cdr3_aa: CASSLTGDGYTF
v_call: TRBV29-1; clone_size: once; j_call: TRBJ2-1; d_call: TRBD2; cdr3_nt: TGCAGCGTCAACCTAGCGGACAATGAGCAGTTCTTC; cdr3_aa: CSVNLADNEQFF
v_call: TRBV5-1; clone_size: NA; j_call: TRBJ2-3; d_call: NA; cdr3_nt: TGCGCCAGCAGCTCGGGAGATCACACAGATACGCAGTATTTT; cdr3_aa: CASSSGDHTDTQYF
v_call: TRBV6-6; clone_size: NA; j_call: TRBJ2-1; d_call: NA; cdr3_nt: TGTGCCATCTGCCGGAGCTCCTACAATGAGCAGTTCTTC; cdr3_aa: CAICRSSYNEQFF
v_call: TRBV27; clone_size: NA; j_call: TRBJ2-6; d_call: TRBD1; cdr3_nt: TGTGCCAGTAAAGAGGGGGCTAAGTCTGGGGCCAACGTCCTGACTTTC; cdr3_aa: CASKEGAKSGANVLTF
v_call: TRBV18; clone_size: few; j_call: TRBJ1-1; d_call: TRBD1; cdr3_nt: TGTGCCAGCTCAGGACAGGGTGCTCGGGGCACTGAAGCTTTCTTT; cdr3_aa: CASSGQGARGTEAFF
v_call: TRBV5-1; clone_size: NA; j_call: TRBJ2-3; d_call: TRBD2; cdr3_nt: TGCGCCAGCAGCTTAGCGGGAGTCACAGATACGCAGTATTTT; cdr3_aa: CASSLAGVTDTQYF
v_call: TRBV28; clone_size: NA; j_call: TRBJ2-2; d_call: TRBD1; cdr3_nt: TGTGCCAGCAGTTTTTCCCCGGGGACAGGGACGAACACCGGGGAGCTGTTTTTT; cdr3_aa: CASSFSPGTGTNTGELFF